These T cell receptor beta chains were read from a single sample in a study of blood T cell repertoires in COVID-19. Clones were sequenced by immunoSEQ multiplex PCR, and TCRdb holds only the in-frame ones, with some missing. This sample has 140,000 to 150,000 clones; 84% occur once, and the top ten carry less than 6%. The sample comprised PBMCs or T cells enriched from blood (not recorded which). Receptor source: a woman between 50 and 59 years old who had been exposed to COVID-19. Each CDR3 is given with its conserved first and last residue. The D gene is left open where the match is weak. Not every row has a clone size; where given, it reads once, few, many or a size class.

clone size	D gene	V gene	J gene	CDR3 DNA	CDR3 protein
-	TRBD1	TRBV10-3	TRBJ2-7	TGTGCCTGCTCCGGGACAGGGAGCTCCTACGAGCAGTACTTC	CACSGTGSSYEQYF
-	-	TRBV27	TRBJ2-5	TGTGCCAGCAGTTCGTATGGGGGGCAAGAGACCCAGTACTTC	CASSSYGGQETQYF
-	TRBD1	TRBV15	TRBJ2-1	TGTGCCACCAGCAGAGATCCGGGACAGGCTTACAATGAGCAGTTCTTC	CATSRDPGQAYNEQFF
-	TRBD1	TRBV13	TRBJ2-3	TGTGCCAGCAGCTTAATCACAGGGGGCGGTCATACGCAGTATTTT	CASSLITGGGHTQYF
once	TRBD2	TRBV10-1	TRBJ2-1	TGCGCCAGCAGTAATCGGACTAGCGGGAGGAGCTCCTACAATGAGCAGTTCTTC	CASSNRTSGRSSYNEQFF
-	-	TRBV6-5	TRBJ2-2	TGTGCCAGCAGTTCCAGGGTGCCGAACACCGGGGAGCTGTTTTTT	CASSSRVPNTGELFF
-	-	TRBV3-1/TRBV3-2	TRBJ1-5	TGTGCCAGCAGTTTCTCGGGGTCGGACAGACCCTATCAGCCCCAGCATTTT	CASSFSGSDRPYQPQHF
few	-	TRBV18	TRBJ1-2	TGTGCCAGCTCACCCCTCCAGGGGTACTATGGCTACACCTTC	CASSPLQGYYGYTF
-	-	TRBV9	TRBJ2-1	TGTGCCAGCAGCGTAGGGGGACTGGACCATTCTCAAAATGAGCAGTTCTTC	CASSVGGLDHSQNEQFF
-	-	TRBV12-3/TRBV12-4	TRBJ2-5	TGTGCCAGCAGTGCGGGAGAGACCCAGTACTTC	CASSAGETQYF
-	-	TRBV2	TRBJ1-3	TGTGCCAGCAGTGGGATCGGGCGCGGGTCTGGAAACACCATATATTTT	CASSGIGRGSGNTIYF
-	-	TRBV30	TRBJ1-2	TGTGCCTGGAGTGGGGTAGCATGGGGGCTGGGGTATAATGGCTACACCTTC	CAWSGVAWGLGYNGYTF
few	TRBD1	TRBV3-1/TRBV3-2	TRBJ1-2	TGTGCCACCGGGACAGGGAGCTATGGCTACACCTTC	CATGTGSYGYTF
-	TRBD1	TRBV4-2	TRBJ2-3	TGTGCCAGCAGCGAAGATCGGGACAGCCCCCCAGATACGCAGTATTTT	CASSEDRDSPPDTQYF
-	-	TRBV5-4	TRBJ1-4	TGTGCCAGCAGCCCAGGGTTGGGTGAAAAACTGTTTTTT	CASSPGLGEKLFF
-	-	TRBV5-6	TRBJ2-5	TGTGCCAGCAGCTTGACTAGCCGAGAGACCCAGTACTTC	CASSLTSRETQYF
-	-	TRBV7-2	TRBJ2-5	TGTGCCAGCAGCTTAGCGTTGGGGCAGGAGACCCAGTACTTC	CASSLALGQETQYF
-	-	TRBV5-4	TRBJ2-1	TGTGCCACCTTACCGGCGTCTAGCTCTGACAATGAGCAGTTCTTC	CATLPASSSDNEQFF
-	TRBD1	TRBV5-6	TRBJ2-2	TGTGCCAGCAGCAAGGACAGGGGATACACCGGGGAGCTGTTTTTT	CASSKDRGYTGELFF
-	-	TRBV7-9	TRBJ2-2	TGTGCCAGCAGCTTAGCGCTAGGAACCGGGGAGCTGTTTTTT	CASSLALGTGELFF
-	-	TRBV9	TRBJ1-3	TGTGCCAGCAGCGTAGGCGTCGGTGACACCATATATTTT	CASSVGVGDTIYF
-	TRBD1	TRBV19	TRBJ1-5	TGTGCCAGTAGCTCGGGACAGTTCAATCAGCCCCAGCATTTT	CASSSGQFNQPQHF
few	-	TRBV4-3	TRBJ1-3	TGCGCCAGCAGCCAAGGCGGAGGGCCCGGAAACACCATATATTTT	CASSQGGGPGNTIYF
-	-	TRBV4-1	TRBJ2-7	TGCGCCAGCAGCCAGGGGGGGGTGACAGGTTACGAGCAGTACTTC	CASSQGGVTGYEQYF
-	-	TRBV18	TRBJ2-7	TGTGCCAGCGGGATTAGCGGATCCTCCTACGAGCAGTACTTC	CASGISGSSYEQYF
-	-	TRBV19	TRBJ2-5	TGTGCCAGTAGCATTCAGGGTAGAATGATAGAGACCCAGTACTTC	CASSIQGRMIETQYF
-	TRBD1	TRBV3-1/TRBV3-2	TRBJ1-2	TGTGCCAGCAGCCCCTCGACAGGGCCCTATGGCTACACCTTC	CASSPSTGPYGYTF
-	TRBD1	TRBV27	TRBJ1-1	TGTGCCAGCAGTCCCCAGGGGGGCATGAACACTGAAGCTTTCTTT	CASSPQGGMNTEAFF
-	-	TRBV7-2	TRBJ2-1	TGTGCCAGCAGCTTGCGGACTCCGCGAGGGAATGAGCAGTTCTTC	CASSLRTPRGNEQFF
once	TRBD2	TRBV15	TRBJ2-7	TGTGCCACCACCCAGACTAGCGGGGCCTACGAGCAGTACTTC	CATTQTSGAYEQYF
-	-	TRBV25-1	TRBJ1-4	TGTGCCAGCAGTGAATCCTCAGGGTTAGATGAAAAACTGTTTTTT	CASSESSGLDEKLFF
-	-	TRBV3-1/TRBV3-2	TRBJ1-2	TGTGCCAGCAGCCAAGGTCCCGCAGCTAACTATGGCTACACCTTC	CASSQGPAANYGYTF
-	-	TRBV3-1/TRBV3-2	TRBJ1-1	TGTGCCAGCAGCCAAGGATGGGGGCGAGGTACTGAAGCTTTCTTT	CASSQGWGRGTEAFF
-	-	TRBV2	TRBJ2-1	TGTGCCCGGACGTCAGGGAATGAGCAGTTCTTC	CARTSGNEQFF
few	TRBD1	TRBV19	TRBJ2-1	TGTGCCAGTAGTATTACGGCGACAGGGGGCTCCTACAATGAGCAGTTCTTC	CASSITATGGSYNEQFF
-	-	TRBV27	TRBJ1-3	TGTGCCAGCAGTTTTCGAGGTTTCCAAAGCTCTGGAAACACCATATATTTT	CASSFRGFQSSGNTIYF
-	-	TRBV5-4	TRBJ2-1	TGTGCCAGCAGCTCGGGTCTTAGCTCCTACAATGAGCAGTTCTTC	CASSSGLSSYNEQFF
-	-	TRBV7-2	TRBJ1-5	TGTGCCAGCAGCCCCGACTGGAGCAATCAGCCCCAGCATTTT	CASSPDWSNQPQHF
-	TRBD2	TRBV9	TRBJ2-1	TGTGCCAGCAGCGCCCATCCTAGCGGGAGGGCCTCGGATGAGCAGTTCTTC	CASSAHPSGRASDEQFF
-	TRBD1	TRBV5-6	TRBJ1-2	TGTGCCAGCAGCTTGGACACGGGACAGGGAAACTATGGCTACACCTTC	CASSLDTGQGNYGYTF
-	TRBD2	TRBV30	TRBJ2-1	TGTGCCTGGAGTGTGAATAGCGGGAGGGTTTACAATGAGCAGTTCTTC	CAWSVNSGRVYNEQFF
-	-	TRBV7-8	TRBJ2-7	TGTGCCAGCAGGCACCCGCTAGCTGTAAAGGACGAGCAGTACTTC	CASRHPLAVKDEQYF
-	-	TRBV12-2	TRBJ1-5	TGTGCAAGTCGCCCCCCCTGGGAGGATAGCAATCAGCCCCAGCATTTT	CASRPPWEDSNQPQHF
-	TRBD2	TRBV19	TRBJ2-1	TGTGCCACCAAGGGGACTAGCGGGAGGTTCAATCAGTTCTTC	CATKGTSGRFNQFF
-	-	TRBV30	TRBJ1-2	TGTGCCTGGAGTCCTCAGATGGGGGCGTCTGGCTACACCTTC	CAWSPQMGASGYTF
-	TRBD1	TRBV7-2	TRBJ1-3	TGTGCCAGCAGCCCCCCGGGACAGGGAAACACCATATATTTT	CASSPPGQGNTIYF
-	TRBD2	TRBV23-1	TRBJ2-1	TGCGCCAGCAGTCAATCAGCGGGAGGGCGGAATGAGCAGTTCTTC	CASSQSAGGRNEQFF
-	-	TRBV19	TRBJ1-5	TGTGCCACCGCGGACAGTTATAGCAATCAGCCCCAGCATTTT	CATADSYSNQPQHF
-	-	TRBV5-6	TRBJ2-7	TGTGCCAGCAGCTTGGACCTAACCGGCTACGAGCAGTACTTC	CASSLDLTGYEQYF
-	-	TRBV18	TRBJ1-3	TGTGCCAGCTCACCCCTCTCTGGAAACACCATATATTTT	CASSPLSGNTIYF
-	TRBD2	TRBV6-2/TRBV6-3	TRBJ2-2	TGTGCCAGCAGTGACCCTAGCGGGGCCGCCCCCGGGGAGCTGTTTTTT	CASSDPSGAAPGELFF
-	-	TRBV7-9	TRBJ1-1	TGTGCCAGCAGCTTAGCTCAAAGACAGGACGAAGCTTTCTTT	CASSLAQRQDEAFF
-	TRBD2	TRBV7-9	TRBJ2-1	TGTGCCAGCAGCTTAAGGGGACTAGCGGGGGGACGGTTGAATGAGCAGTTCTTC	CASSLRGLAGGRLNEQFF
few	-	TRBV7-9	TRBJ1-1	TGTGCCAGCAGCCTGGAGGAAGACACTGAAGCTTTCTTT	CASSLEEDTEAFF
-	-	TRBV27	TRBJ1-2	TGTGCCAGCAGTATTAGCTCGGGGGAACAGATCTATGGCTACACCTTC	CASSISSGEQIYGYTF
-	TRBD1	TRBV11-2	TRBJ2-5	TGTGCCAGCAGCCCCCTTAGGGGGGACAGGGGGGCCCAAGAGACCCAGTACTTC	CASSPLRGDRGAQETQYF
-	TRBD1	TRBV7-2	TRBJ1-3	TGTGCCAGCGGACAGGGTTGGGGAAACACCATATATTTT	CASGQGWGNTIYF
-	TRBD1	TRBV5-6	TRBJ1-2	TGTGCCAGCAGTCCGGACAGGAAGTATGGCTACACCTTC	CASSPDRKYGYTF
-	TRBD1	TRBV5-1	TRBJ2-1	TGCGCCAGCAGCTGGGGGACAGGGGGCGACAATGAGCAGTTCTTC	CASSWGTGGDNEQFF